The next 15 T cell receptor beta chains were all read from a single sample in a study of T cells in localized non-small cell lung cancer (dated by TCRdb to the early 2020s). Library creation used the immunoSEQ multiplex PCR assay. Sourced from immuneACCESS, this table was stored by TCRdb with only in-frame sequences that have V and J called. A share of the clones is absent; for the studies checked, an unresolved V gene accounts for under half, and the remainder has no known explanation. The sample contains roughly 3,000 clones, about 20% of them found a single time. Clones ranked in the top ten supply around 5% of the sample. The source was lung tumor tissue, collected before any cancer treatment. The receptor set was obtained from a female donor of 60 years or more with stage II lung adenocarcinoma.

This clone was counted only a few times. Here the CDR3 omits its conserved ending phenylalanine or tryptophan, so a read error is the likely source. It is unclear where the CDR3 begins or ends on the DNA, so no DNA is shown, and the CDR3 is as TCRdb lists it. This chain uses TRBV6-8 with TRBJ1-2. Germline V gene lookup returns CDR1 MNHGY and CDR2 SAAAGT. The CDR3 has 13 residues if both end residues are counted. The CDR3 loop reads CASRTPDSGTLTV.

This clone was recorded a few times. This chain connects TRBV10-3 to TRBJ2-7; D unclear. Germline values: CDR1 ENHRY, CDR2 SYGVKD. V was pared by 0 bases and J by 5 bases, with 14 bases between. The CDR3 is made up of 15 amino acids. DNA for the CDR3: TGTGCCATCAGTGAGTCGGCAGGTAGGGTCGACGAGCAGTACTTC. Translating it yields CAISESAGRVDEQYF.

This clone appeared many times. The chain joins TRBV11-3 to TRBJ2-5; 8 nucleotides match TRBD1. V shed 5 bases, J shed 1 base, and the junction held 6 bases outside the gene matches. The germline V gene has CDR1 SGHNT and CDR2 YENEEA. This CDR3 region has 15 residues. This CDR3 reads CASSPGTGLQETQYF. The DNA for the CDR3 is TGTGCCAGCAGCCCCGGGACAGGACTCCAAGAGACCCAGTACTTC.

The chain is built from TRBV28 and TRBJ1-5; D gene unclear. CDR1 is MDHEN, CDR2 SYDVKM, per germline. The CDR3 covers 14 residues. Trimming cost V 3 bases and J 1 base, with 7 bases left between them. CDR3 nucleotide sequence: TGTGCCAGCAGTTTGACGGGAAGCAATCAGCCCCAGCATTTT. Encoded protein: CASSLTGSNQPQHF.

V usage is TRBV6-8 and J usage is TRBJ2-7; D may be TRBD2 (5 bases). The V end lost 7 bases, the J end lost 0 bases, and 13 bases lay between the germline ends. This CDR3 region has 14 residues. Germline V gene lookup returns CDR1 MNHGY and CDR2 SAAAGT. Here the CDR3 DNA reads TGTGCCAGCAATCAAGCGGCGAGCTCCTACGAGCAGTACTTC. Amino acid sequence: CASNQAASSYEQYF.

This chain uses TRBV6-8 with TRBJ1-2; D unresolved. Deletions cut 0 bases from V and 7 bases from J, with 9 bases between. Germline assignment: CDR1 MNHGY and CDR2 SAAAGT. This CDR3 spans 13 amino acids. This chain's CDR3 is CASSYSTGFGYTF. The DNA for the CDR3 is TGTGCCAGCAGTTACTCGACGGGATTTGGCTACACCTTC.

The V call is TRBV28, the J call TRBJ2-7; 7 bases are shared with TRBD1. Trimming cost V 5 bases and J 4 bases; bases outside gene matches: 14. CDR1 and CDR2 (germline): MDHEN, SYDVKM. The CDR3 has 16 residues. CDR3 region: CASSLGGWGPGYEQYF. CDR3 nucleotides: TGTGCCAGCAGTCTAGGGGGCTGGGGGCCAGGTTACGAGCAGTACTTC.

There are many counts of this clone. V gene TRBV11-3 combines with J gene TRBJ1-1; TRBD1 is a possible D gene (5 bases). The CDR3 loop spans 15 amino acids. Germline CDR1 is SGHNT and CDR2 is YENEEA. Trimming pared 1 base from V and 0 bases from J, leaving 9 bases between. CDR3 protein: CASSLGTRMNTEAFF. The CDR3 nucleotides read TGTGCCAGCAGCTTAGGGACACGTATGAACACTGAAGCTTTCTTT.

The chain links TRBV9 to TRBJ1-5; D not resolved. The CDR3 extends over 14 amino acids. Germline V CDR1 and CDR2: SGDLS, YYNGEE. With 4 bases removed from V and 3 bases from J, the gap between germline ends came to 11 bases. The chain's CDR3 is CASSLRQVNQPQHF. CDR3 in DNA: TGTGCCAGCAGCCTTAGACAAGTCAATCAGCCCCAGCATTTT.

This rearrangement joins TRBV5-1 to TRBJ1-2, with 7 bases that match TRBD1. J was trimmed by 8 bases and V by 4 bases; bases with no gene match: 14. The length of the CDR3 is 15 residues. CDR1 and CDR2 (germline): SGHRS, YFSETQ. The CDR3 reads CASSTLTGDLWGYTF. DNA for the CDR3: TGCGCCAGCAGCACGTTAACAGGGGACCTATGGGGCTACACCTTC.

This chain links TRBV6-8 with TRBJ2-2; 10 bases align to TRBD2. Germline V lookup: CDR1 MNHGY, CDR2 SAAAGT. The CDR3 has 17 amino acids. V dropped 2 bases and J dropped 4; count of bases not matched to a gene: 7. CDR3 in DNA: TGTGCCAGCAGTTACGAGGGGATAGCGGGAGGCACCGGGGAGCTGTTTTTT. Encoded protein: CASSYEGIAGGTGELFF.

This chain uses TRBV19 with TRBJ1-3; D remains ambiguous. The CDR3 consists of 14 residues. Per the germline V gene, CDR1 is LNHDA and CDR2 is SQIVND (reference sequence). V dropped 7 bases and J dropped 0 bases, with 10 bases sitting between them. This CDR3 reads CASKGRDSGNTIYF. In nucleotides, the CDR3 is TGTGCCAGTAAAGGGCGCGACTCTGGAAACACCATATATTTT.

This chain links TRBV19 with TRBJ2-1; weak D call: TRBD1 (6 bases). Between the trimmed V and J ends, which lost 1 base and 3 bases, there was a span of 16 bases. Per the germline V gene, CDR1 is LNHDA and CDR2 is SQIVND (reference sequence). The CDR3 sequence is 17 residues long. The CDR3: CASSIAGQHPYYNEQFF. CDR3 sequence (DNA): TGTGCCAGTAGTATAGCCGGACAGCATCCCTACTACAATGAGCAGTTCTTC.

The CDR3 nucleotides read TGCGCCAGCAGCTTGCGGAATGAGGCGGGTGGGGCCAACGTCCTGACTTTC. Protein sequence: CASSLRNEAGGANVLTF. J is TRBJ2-6 and V is TRBV5-1; weak D call: TRBD2 (5 bases). The germline V gene has CDR1 SGHRS and CDR2 YFSETQ. V was pared by 1 base and J by 3 bases, with 14 bases between. There are 17 residues in the CDR3.

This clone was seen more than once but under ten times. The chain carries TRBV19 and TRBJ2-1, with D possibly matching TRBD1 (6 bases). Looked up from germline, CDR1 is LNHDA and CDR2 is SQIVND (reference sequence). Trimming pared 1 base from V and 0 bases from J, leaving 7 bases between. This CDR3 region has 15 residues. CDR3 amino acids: CASSIVGASYNEQFF. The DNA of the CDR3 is TGTGCCAGTAGTATAGTGGGGGCCTCCTACAATGAGCAGTTCTTC.